A single sample gave rise to the 28 T cell receptor beta chains below, sequenced in a study of blood T cell repertoires in COVID-19 (dated by TCRdb to 2020 to 2022). The library was built by means of the immunoSEQ multiplex PCR assay. The source is immuneACCESS, and TCRdb retained only in-frame sequences with V and J called. Part of the clones is not carried over; for the studies checked, unresolved V genes explain less than half of this, and the remainder is unexplained. A total of fewer than 150,000 clones appear in this sample, roughly 84% of them only once. 12% of the sample is taken by the ten largest. The sequenced sample consisted of peripheral blood. These receptors were obtained from a woman aged 25 to 39 who had recovered from COVID-19.

The chain uses TRBV6-1 and TRBJ2-1, with TRBD1 identical over 8 bases. With V trimmed by 4 bases and J by 10 bases, 21 bases remained unmatched. CDR1 MNHNS and CDR2 SASEGT come from the germline V gene. The CDR3 extends over 18 amino acids. This CDR3 is CASSVRLRRLDRVEEQFF. CDR3 nucleotides: TGTGCCAGCAGTGTTAGGCTACGGAGACTGGACAGGGTGGAAGAGCAGTTCTTC.

Only a few counts were recorded for this clone. The chain carries TRBV9 and TRBJ2-2; 11 positions match TRBD2. The CDR3 is 15 amino acids. Germline assignment: CDR1 SGDLS and CDR2 YYNGEE. The junction had 6 bases not matched to a gene; V was cut back by 4 bases and J by 7 bases. CDR3 DNA: TGTGCCAGCAGCTGGGGGACTAGCGGATACGGGGAGCTGTTTTTT. This translates into CASSWGTSGYGELFF.

The J gene is TRBJ2-7, the V gene TRBV27; 15 bases match TRBD2. The DNA end favors TRBJ2-1, so the J call may be wrong. Germline CDR1 reads MNHEY; CDR2 reads SMNVEV (reference sequence). The CDR3 consists of 19 residues. The CDR3 region is CASSLQPGLAGGVSNEQFF. The CDR3 DNA follows: TGTGCCAGCAGCCTACAACCGGGACTAGCGGGGGGTGTGTCCAATGAGCAGTTCTTC.

The chain uses TRBV2 and TRBJ2-3; TRBD2 might be the D (6 bases). Germline V gene sequence: CDR1 SNHLY, CDR2 FYNNEI. The CDR3 runs to 15 residues. Deletions cut 6 bases from V and 1 base from J, with 14 bases between. The CDR3 spells CASRASSVGTDTQYF. CDR3 DNA: TGTGCCAGCAGAGCATCTAGCGTGGGCACAGATACGCAGTATTTT.

The V and J genes are TRBV7-9 and TRBJ1-1; D perhaps matches TRBD1 (6 bases). Germline V gene data show CDR1 as SEHNR and CDR2 as FQNEAQ (reference sequence). The CDR3 spans 17 residues. V was shortened by 0 bases and J by 4 bases, with 18 bases between the two germline ends. In DNA form, the CDR3 reads TGTGCCAGCAGCTTAGCGAGTGGTACAGGGCCCGGCACTGAAGCTTTCTTT. Protein sequence: CASSLASGTGPGTEAFF. The variable domain in full, with the rest retrieved from reference TRBV7-9 and TRBJ1-1, is DTGVSQNPRHKITKRGQNVTFRCDPISEHNRLYWYRQTLGQGPEFLTYFQNEAQLEKSRLLSDRFSAERPKGSFSTLEIQRTEQGDSAMYLCASSLASGTGPGTEAFFGQGTRLTVV.

The rearrangement joins TRBV7-2 to TRBJ1-2; possibly TRBD1 for D (5 bases). Germline assignment: CDR1 SGHTA and CDR2 FQGNSA. Trimming pared 3 bases from V and 3 bases from J, leaving 11 bases between. The CDR3 sequence is 14 residues long. In DNA, the CDR3 is TGTGCCAGCAGCTTGGGAAGGGACTACTATGGCTACACCTTC. This codes for CASSLGRDYYGYTF.

CDR3 DNA sequence: TGTGCCAGTAGTACCCTAGCGGACTCCTACAATGAGCAGTTCTTC. This gives the protein CASSTLADSYNEQFF. The chain links TRBV19 to TRBJ2-1, with 7 bases that match TRBD2. The germline CDR1 and CDR2 sequences are LNHDA and SQIVND (reference sequence). The V and J ends lost 4 bases and 0 bases, in that order; junction bases with no gene match: 3. The CDR3 is 15 residues long. The full variable domain, in which reference TRBV19 and TRBJ2-1 provide the parts outside the CDR3, is DGGITQSPKYLFRKEGQNVTLSCEQNLNHDAMYWYRQDPGQGLRLIYYSQIVNDFQKGDIAEGYSVSREKKESFPLTVTSAQKNPTAFYLCASSTLADSYNEQFFGPGTRLTVL.

The genes are TRBV5-4 and TRBJ2-5, with TRBD2 identical over 16 bases. The CDR3 loop spans 17 amino acids. Germline V lookup: CDR1 SGHNT, CDR2 YYREEE (reference sequence). V shed 4 bases and J 4 bases; nucleotides not matched to a gene: 7. The CDR3 sequence: CASSDGTSGGAAETQYF. CDR3 nucleotide sequence: TGTGCCAGCAGCGATGGGACTAGCGGGGGGGCCGCAGAGACCCAGTACTTC.

V gene TRBV27 combines with J gene TRBJ2-7; D unresolved. Germline V gene data show CDR1 as MNHEY and CDR2 as SMNVEV (reference sequence). V shed 3 bases and J shed 0 bases, with 9 bases lying between them. This CDR3 spans 14 amino acids. CDR3 amino acids: CASSFRRSSYEQYF. CDR3 DNA: TGTGCCAGCAGTTTTCGCAGAAGCTCCTACGAGCAGTACTTC.

This clone appeared once. This chain links TRBV9 with TRBJ2-2; 10 positions agree with TRBD1. The CDR3 runs 15 residues. V lost 3 bases, J lost 5 bases, and 4 bases stayed unmatched. CDR1 SGDLS and CDR2 YYNGEE come from the germline V gene. CDR3 nucleotides: TGTGCCAGCAGCGGACAGGGGGCAAAGACCGGGGAGCTGTTTTTT. Its protein product is CASSGQGAKTGELFF. Full variable domain (outside the CDR3, taken from reference TRBV9 and TRBJ2-2): DSGVTQTPKHLITATGQRVTLRCSPRSGDLSVYWYQQSLDQGLQFLIQYYNGEERAKGNILERFSAQQFPDLHSELNLSSLELGDSALYFCASSGQGAKTGELFFGEGSRLTVL.

This chain joins TRBV19 and TRBJ2-3; TRBD2 is a possible D gene (7 bases). The CDR3 length is 15 residues. Trimming stripped 5 bases from V and 4 bases from J, with 16 bases between. From germline, CDR1 is LNHDA and CDR2 SQIVND (reference sequence). CDR3 nucleotides: TGTGCCAGTAGTCCCCGGGGGGCTAGCGCAGATACGCAGTATTTT. Its translation: CASSPRGASADTQYF.

The V gene is TRBV2, the J gene TRBJ2-2, with TRBD1 matching 8 bases. From germline, CDR1 is SNHLY and CDR2 FYNNEI. This CDR3 contains 15 residues. V lost 3 bases and J lost 5; bases outside the gene matches: 5. CDR3 amino acids: CASSDRGPWTGELFF. CDR3 in DNA: TGTGCCAGCAGTGACAGGGGGCCGTGGACCGGGGAGCTGTTTTTT.

V is TRBV11-2 and J is TRBJ2-1; weak D call: TRBD2 (6 bases). This CDR3 has 16 amino acids. Trimming removed 5 bases from V and 0 bases from J, with 14 bases in between. CDR1 and CDR2 (germline): SGHAT, FQNNGV. The CDR3 region has the DNA TGTGCCAGCAGCCTACTAGCAGGAAGCTCCTACAATGAGCAGTTCTTC. Translated: CASSLLAGSSYNEQFF.

This clone is a singleton in its sample. The V gene is TRBV18, the J gene TRBJ1-2; no clear D gene. The CDR3 is 13 amino acids. Trimming took 2 bases from V and 1 from J, leaving 5 bases between them. The V gene's germline CDR1 is KGHSH and CDR2 LQKENI. CDR3 residues: CASSPSLNYGYTF. The CDR3 region has the DNA TGTGCCAGCTCACCAAGCCTTAACTATGGCTACACCTTC.

The chain carries TRBV7-6 and TRBJ1-2, with D perhaps matching TRBD1 (5 bases). With 7 bases removed from V and 8 bases from J, the gap between germline ends came to 20 bases. Germline V CDR1 and CDR2: SGHVS, FNYEAQ. This CDR3 contains 14 residues. CDR3 sequence reads: CASTVGGAEGGYTF. As DNA, the CDR3 is TGTGCCAGCACCGTGGGAGGGGCCGAGGGAGGCTACACCTTC.

The chain couples TRBV12-3 or TRBV12-4 to TRBJ2-4; maybe TRBD1 (6 bases). Trimming took off 6 bases at V and 12 bases at J, with 18 bases between the two ends. This CDR3 has 13 residues. In DNA, the CDR3 is TGTGCCAGCAGGGAAAGACAGGTCCTTCCTCAGTACTTC. Residues: CASRERQVLPQYF.

The V and J genes are TRBV5-6 and TRBJ2-5; 9 bases agree with TRBD2. The ends lost 1 base at V and 5 bases at J; junction bases unmatched: 6. Germline CDR1 reads SGHDT; CDR2 reads YYEEEE. This CDR3 region has 15 residues. CDR3 bases: TGTGCCAGCAGCTTGCTTCGCACTAGCGGGGAGACCCAGTACTTC. It specifies CASSLLRTSGETQYF.

The CDR3 region has the DNA TGCGCCAGCAGCCGACAGGGGGCTGGCACTGAAGCTTTCTTT. Its translation is CASSRQGAGTEAFF. The genes are TRBV5-1 and TRBJ1-1, with 10 bases aligning to TRBD1. The V and J ends lost 4 bases and 4 bases, in that order; junction bases with no gene match: 4. Germline V lookup: CDR1 SGHRS, CDR2 YFSETQ. The CDR3 is 14 residues long.

The CDR3 DNA reads as TGCACCAGCAGCCGAGGCCTAAGACTAGCGGGGAGTTCTTTCCCCAGCACAGATACGCAGTATTTT. This gives the protein CTSSRGLRLAGSSFPSTDTQYF. The chain uses TRBV1 and TRBJ2-3; TRBD2 is the table's D call, not checked against the DNA. TRBV1 is a pseudogene locus. The CDR3 has 22 amino acids.

V gene TRBV20-1 combines with J gene TRBJ1-2; D ambiguous. Per germline, CDR1 DFQATT and CDR2 SNEGSKA (reference sequence). The CDR3 length is 10 residues. V was pared by 0 bases and J by 6 bases, with 2 bases between. DNA for the CDR3: TGCAGTGCTAGAGATAATGGCTACACCTTC. Amino acids: CSARDNGYTF.

This sequence joins TRBV3-1 (or the pseudogene TRBV3-2) and TRBJ2-6; D not certain. This CDR3 is 15 amino acids long. CDR1 and CDR2 from the germline V gene are LGHDT and YNNKEL (reference sequence). Trimming left V 4 bases short and J 0 bases short, with 7 bases between. CDR3 amino acids: CASSRGNSGANVLTF. CDR3 sequence (DNA): TGTGCCAGCAGCCGAGGAAACTCTGGGGCCAACGTCCTGACTTTC.

The rearrangement joins TRBV15 to TRBJ1-5; D gene ambiguous. CDR1 LNHNV and CDR2 YYDKDF come from the germline V gene (reference sequence). CDR3 size: 15 residues. Trimming cost V 1 base and J 1 base, with 8 bases left between them. The CDR3 spells CATSRVFGSNQPQHF. CDR3 DNA: TGTGCCACCAGCAGAGTATTCGGGAGCAATCAGCCCCAGCATTTT.

The chain uses TRBV5-1 and TRBJ2-3; D unresolved. The germline CDR1 and CDR2 sequences are SGHRS and YFSETQ. V was clipped by 0 bases and J by 6 bases, with 14 bases between them. The CDR3 totals 15 residues. The CDR3 is CASSLVRSRADTQYF. The CDR3 DNA sequence: TGCGCCAGCAGCTTGGTGCGGTCGCGAGCGGATACGCAGTATTTT. Complete variable domain (other parts from reference TRBV5-1 and TRBJ2-3): KAGVTQTPRYLIKTRGQQVTLSCSPISGHRSVSWYQQTPGQGLQFLFEYFSETQRNKGNFPGRFSGRQFSNSRSEMNVSTLELGDSALYLCASSLVRSRADTQYFGPGTRLTVL.

V usage is TRBV27 and J usage is TRBJ1-6; TRBD1 matches 10 bases. This CDR3 has 16 amino acids. V lost 2 bases, J lost 9 bases, and 7 bases stayed unmatched. Germline V lookup: CDR1 MNHEY, CDR2 SMNVEV (reference sequence). The DNA of the CDR3 is TGTGCCAGCAGTTTACTGACAGGGGGCAGTGGTTCACCCCTCCACTTT. As protein: CASSLLTGGSGSPLHF.

The chain joins TRBV9 to TRBJ2-5; 7 bases fit TRBD2. Per germline, CDR1 SGDLS and CDR2 YYNGEE. This CDR3 comprises 15 residues. Germline trimming cut 4 bases from V and 5 bases from J; bases unmatched to any gene: 11. The CDR3 reads CASSSGSLGGETQYF. The DNA of the CDR3 is TGTGCCAGCAGCTCAGGGTCTCTGGGGGGGGAGACCCAGTACTTC.

This chain joins TRBV19 and TRBJ1-5; D is perhaps TRBD1 (5 bases). V lost 2 bases and J 2 bases, leaving 16 bases between the germline ends. CDR3 length: 17 residues. CDR1 LNHDA and CDR2 SQIVND come from the germline V gene (reference sequence). The CDR3 reads CASSIPFPGDGNQPQHF. CDR3 DNA sequence: TGTGCCAGTAGTATACCCTTCCCGGGGGATGGCAATCAGCCCCAGCATTTT.

This clone came up once. The chain recombines TRBV10-1 with TRBJ1-2; no reliable D call. The CDR3 consists of 13 residues. V lost 0 bases and J lost 3, with 5 bases in between. Germline assignment: CDR1 WNHNN and CDR2 SYGVQD (reference sequence). The CDR3 here is CASSESRDYGYTF. The DNA for the CDR3 is TGCGCCAGCAGTGAGTCGAGAGACTATGGCTACACCTTC.

This clone is a singleton in its sample. The rearrangement links TRBV5-1 to TRBJ2-5, with D maybe TRBD2 (7 bases). Germline V lookup: CDR1 SGHRS, CDR2 YFSETQ. V was cut by 0 bases and J by 4 bases, with 10 bases left in between. CDR3 length: 14 residues. CDR3 sequence: CASSLEGGAETQYF. The DNA of the CDR3 is TGCGCCAGCAGCTTGGAAGGGGGGGCAGAGACCCAGTACTTC.